This T cell receptor beta chain was captured in a study of blood T cell repertoires in COVID-19. Overall study context: Collection of acute and convalescent COVID-19 samples took place in the United States, Italy and Spain. The cDNA or gDNA used as material had been derived from T cells, B-cell-depleted T cells, or PBMCs.

The germline V gene has CDR1 LGHDT and CDR2 YNNKEL (reference sequence). This CDR3 is 18 amino acids long. Between the trimmed V and J ends, which lost 0 bases and 4 bases, there was a span of 19 bases. Original processing methods: Scientists estimated how many nucleated cells there were by amplifying reference gene primers. Here immunoSEQ multiplex PCR was the method, and the copy in TCRdb shows in-frame clones only, minus some. D and trimming come from the DNA, and the V and J calls and clone size come from that table. The table lists some 300,000 clones, 85% to 90% of them singletons. Seattle researchers signed up patients amid active infection and tracked them longitudinally.

The V call is TRBV3-1 (or the pseudogene TRBV3-2), the J call TRBJ2-4; perhaps TRBD1 as D (5 bases). The sequencing sample was made of peripheral blood. This TCR was recovered from a woman in her forties or fifties with COVID-19, enrolled during active disease. In nucleotides, the CDR3 is TGTGCCAGCAGCCAAGAGGAACAGGTAGCCGCGGCTAAAAACATTCAGTACTTC. This sequence encodes CASSQEEQVAAAKNIQYF.